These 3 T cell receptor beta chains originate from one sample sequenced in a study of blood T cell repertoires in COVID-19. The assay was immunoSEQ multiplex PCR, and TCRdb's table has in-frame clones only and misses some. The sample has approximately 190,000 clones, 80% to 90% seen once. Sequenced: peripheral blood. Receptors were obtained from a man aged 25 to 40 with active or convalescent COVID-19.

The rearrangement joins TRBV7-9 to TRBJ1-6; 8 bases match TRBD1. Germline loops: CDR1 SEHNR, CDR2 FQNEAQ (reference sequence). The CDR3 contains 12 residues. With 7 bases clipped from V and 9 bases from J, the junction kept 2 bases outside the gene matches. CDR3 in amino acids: CASNQGASPLHF. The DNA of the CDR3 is TGTGCCAGCAACCAGGGGGCTTCACCCCTCCACTTT.

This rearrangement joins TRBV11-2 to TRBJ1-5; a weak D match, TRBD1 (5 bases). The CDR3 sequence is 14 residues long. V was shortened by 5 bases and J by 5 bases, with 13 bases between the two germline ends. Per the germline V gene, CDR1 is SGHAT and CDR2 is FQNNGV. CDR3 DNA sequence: TGTGCCAGCAGCCCCCGACAGCTCGATCAGCCCCAGCATTTT. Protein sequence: CASSPRQLDQPQHF.

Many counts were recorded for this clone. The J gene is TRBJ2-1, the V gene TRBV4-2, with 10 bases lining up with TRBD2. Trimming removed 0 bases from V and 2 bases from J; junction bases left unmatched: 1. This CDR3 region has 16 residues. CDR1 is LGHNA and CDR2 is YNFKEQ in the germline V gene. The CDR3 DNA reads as TGTGCCAGCAGCCAAGATGGGACTAGCGCCTACAATGAGCAGTTCTTC. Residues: CASSQDGTSAYNEQFF.